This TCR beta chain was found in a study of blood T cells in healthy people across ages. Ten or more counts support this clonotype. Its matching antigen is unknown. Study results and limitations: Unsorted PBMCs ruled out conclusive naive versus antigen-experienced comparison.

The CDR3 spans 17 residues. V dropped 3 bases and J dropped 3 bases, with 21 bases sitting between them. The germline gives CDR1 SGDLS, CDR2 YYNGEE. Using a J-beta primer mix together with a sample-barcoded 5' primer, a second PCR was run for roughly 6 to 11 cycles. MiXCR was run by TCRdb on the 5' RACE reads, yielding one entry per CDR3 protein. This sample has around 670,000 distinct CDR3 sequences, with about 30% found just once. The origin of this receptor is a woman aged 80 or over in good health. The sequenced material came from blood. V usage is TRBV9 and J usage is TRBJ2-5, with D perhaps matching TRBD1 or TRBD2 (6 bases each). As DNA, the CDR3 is TGTGCCAGCAGCGGCAAAAGACAAGGGGGGCCTAAAGAGACCCAGTACTTC. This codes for CASSGKRQGGPKETQYF.